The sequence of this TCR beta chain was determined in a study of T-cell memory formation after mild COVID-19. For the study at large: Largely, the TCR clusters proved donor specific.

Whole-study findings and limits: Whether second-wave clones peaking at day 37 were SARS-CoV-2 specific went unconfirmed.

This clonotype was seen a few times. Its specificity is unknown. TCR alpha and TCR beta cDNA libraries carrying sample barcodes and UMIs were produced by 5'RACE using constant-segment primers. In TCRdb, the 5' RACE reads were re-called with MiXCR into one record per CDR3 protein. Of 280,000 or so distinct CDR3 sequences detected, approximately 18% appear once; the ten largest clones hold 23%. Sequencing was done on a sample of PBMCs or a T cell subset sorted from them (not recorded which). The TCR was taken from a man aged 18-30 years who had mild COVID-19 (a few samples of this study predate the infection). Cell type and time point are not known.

CDR3 DNA sequence: TGTGCCAGCAGTTACTACGGGCGGCTGGGCACTGAAGCTTTCTTT. Amino acid sequence: CASSYYGRLGTEAFF. V and J are TRBV5-6 and TRBJ1-1, with D hard to call. This CDR3 spans 15 amino acids. V lost 5 bases and J lost 4, with 18 bases in between. Germline V gives CDR1 SGHDT, CDR2 YYEEEE.